The present TCR beta chain was sequenced within a study of shared clonotypes between healthy human individuals. In the study overall: Each donor's CD4 naive and CD4 memory cells filled three plates apiece, CD8 naive two, and CD8 memory one. General study points: A reduction in generation probabilities was seen for non-shared clonotypes relative to those shared by all four donors. Rarefaction showed that sequencing of sorted subsets was incomplete (despite large depth).

Naive CD45RA+ and memory CD45RA-negative subsets were split from CD4+ cells. The table came from immunoSEQ multiplex PCR; TCRdb's copy has only in-frame clones and leaves some out. The sample includes about 2.4 million clones, roughly 93% of them seen just once. About this clone: Its antigen is undetermined.

Germline V CDR1 and CDR2: SNHLY, FYNNEI. The CDR3 totals 11 residues. V shed 1 base and J shed 11 bases, with 9 bases lying between them. The sequence was collected from a man aged 18 to 29 in good health. Some clones in this sample may be carry-over from other donors' samples. This sequence joins TRBV2 and TRBJ2-7; D perhaps matches TRBD2 (5 bases). The specimen was naive CD4+ T cells from PBMCs. Subset here: CD45RA+ positively selected. The chain's CDR3 is CASSEGVREYF. As DNA, the CDR3 is TGTGCCAGCAGTGAAGGGGTGCGGGAGTACTTC.